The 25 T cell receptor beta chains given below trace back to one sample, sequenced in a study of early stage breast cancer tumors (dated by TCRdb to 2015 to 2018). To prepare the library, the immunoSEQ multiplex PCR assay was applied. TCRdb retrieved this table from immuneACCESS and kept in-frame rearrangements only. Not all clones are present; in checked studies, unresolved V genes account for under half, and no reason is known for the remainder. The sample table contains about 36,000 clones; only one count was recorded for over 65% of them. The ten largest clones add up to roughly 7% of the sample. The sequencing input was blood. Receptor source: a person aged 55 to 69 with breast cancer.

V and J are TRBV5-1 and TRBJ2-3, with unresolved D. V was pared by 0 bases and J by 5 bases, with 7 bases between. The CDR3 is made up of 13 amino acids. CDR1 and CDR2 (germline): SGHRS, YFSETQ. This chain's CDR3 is CASSLGLEDTQYF. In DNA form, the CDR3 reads TGCGCCAGCAGCTTGGGCTTGGAAGATACGCAGTATTTT.

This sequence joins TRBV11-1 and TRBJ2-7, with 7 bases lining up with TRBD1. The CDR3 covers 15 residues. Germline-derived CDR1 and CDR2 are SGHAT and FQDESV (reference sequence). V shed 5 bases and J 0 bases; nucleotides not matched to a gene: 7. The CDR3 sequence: CASSQTGTASYEQYF. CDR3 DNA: TGTGCCAGCAGCCAGACCGGGACAGCCTCCTACGAGCAGTACTTC. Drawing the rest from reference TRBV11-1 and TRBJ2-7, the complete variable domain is EAEVAQSPRYKITEKSQAVAFWCDPISGHATLYWYRQILGQGPELLVQFQDESVVDDSQLPKDRFSAERLKGVDSTLKIQPAELGDSAMYLCASSQTGTASYEQYFGPGTRLTVT.

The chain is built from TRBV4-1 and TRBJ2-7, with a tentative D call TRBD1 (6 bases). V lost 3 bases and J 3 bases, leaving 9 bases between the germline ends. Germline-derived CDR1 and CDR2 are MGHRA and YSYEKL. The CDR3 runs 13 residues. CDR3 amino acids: CASSHIQGYEQYF. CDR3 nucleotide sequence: TGCGCCAGCAGCCATATACAGGGCTACGAGCAGTACTTC.

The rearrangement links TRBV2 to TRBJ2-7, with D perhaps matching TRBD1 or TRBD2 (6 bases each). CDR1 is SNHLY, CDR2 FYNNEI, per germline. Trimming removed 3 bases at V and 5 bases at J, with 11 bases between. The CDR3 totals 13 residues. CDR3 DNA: TGTGCCAGCAGTGATCAGGGGAGGAACGAGCAGTACTTC. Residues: CASSDQGRNEQYF.

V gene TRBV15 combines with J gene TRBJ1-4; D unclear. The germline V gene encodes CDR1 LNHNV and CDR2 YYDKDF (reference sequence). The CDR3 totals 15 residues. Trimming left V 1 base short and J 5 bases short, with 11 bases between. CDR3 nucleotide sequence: TGTGCCACCAGCAGAGGGCATTCCCAAAATGAAAAACTGTTTTTT. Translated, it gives CATSRGHSQNEKLFF.

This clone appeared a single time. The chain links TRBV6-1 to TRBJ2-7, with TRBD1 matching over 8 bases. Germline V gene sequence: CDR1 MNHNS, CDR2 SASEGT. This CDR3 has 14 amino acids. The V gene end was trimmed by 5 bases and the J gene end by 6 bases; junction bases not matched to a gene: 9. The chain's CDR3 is CASSLTGVGGEQYF. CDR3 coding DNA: TGTGCCAGCAGTTTGACAGGGGTGGGCGGCGAGCAGTACTTC.

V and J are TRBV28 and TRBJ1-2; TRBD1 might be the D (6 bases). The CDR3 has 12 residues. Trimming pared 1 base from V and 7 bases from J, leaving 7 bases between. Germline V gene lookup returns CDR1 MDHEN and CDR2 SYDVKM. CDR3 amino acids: CASSLLGAGYTF. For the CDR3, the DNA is TGTGCCAGCAGTTTATTGGGGGCTGGCTACACCTTC.

The CDR3 sequence: CASSGRQSSYEQYF. The CDR3 DNA reads TGTGCCAGCAGCGGAAGACAGAGCTCCTACGAGCAGTACTTC. This chain joins TRBV2 and TRBJ2-7; D perhaps matches TRBD1 (5 bases). CDR1 and CDR2 from the germline V gene are SNHLY and FYNNEI. CDR3 length equals 14 residues. The ends were cut back, 6 bases at V and 0 bases at J, with 12 bases in the middle.

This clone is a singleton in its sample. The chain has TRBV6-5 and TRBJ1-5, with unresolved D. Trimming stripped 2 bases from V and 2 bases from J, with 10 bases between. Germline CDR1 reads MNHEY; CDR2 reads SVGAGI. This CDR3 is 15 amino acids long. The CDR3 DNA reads TGTGCCAGCAGTTACGGCCCCTCGGGCAATCAGCCCCAGCATTTT. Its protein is CASSYGPSGNQPQHF.

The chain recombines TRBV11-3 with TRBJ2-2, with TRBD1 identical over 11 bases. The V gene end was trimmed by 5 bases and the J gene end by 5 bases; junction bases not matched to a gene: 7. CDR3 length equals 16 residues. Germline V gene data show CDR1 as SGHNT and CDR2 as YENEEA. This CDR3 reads CASSPGQGAGTGELFF. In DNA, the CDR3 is TGTGCCAGCAGCCCAGGACAGGGGGCTGGGACCGGGGAGCTGTTTTTT.

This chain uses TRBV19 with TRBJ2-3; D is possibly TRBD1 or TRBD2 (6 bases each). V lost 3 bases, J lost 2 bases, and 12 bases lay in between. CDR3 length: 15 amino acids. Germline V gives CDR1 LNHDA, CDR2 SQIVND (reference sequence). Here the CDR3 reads CASSIGGQVTDTQYF. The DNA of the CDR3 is TGTGCCAGTAGTATTGGGGGGCAGGTCACAGATACGCAGTATTTT.

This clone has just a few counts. CDR3 sequence (DNA): TGTGCCAGCAGTGACGGGAGCATAAGACAGCCCCAGCATTTT. Protein sequence: CASSDGSIRQPQHF. The rearrangement uses TRBV6-1 and TRBJ1-5; D remains ambiguous. The CDR3 has 14 residues. Germline V gives CDR1 MNHNS, CDR2 SASEGT. Trimming took off 3 bases at V and 7 bases at J, with 13 bases between the two ends.

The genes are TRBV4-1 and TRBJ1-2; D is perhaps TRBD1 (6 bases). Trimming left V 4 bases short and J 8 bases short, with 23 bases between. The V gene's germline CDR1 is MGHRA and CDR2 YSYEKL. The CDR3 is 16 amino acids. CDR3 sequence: CASSPAGARESSGYTF. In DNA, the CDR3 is TGCGCCAGCAGCCCTGCAGGGGCCAGGGAGTCGAGCGGCTACACCTTC.

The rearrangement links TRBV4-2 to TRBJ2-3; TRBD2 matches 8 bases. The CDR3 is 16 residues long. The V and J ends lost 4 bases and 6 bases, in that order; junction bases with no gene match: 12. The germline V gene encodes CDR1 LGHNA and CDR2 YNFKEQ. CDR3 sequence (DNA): TGTGCCAGCAGCCTCGAGACTAGCGTTCGATCGGATACGCAGTATTTT. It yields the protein CASSLETSVRSDTQYF.

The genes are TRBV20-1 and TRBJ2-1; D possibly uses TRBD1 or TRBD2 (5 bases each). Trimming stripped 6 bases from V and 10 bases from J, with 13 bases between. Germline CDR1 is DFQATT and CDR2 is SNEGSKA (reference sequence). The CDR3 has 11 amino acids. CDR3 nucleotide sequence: TGCAGTGCCGCCTCGTGGGGGGAGCAGTTCTTC. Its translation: CSAASWGEQFF.

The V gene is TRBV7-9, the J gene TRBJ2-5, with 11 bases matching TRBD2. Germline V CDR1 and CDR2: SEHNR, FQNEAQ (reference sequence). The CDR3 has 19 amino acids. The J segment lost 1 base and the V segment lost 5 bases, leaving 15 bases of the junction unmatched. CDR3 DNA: TGTGCCAGCAGCGTCTCCGGGACTAGCGGACGACTATTCCAAGAGACCCAGTACTTC. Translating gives CASSVSGTSGRLFQETQYF.

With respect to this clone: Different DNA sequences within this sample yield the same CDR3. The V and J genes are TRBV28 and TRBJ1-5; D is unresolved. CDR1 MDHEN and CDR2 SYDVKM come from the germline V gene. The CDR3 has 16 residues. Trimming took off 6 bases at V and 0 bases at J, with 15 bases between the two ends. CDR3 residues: CASSPSGRDSNQPQHF. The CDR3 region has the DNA TGTGCCAGCAGCCCTTCCGGGAGAGATAGCAATCAGCCCCAGCATTTT.

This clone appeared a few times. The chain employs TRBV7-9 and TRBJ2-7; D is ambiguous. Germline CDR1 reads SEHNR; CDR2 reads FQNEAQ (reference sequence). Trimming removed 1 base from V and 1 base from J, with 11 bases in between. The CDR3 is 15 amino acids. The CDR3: CASSLVSPTSYEQYF. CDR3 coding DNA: TGTGCCAGCAGCTTAGTCTCGCCAACGTCCTACGAGCAGTACTTC.

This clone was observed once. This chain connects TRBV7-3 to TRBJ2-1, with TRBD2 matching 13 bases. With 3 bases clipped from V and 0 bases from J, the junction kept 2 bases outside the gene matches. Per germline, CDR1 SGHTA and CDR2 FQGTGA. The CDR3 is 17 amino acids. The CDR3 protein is CASSLTSGGISYNEQFF. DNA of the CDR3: TGTGCCAGCAGCTTGACTAGCGGGGGGATCTCCTACAATGAGCAGTTCTTC. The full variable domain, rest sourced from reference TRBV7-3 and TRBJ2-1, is GAGVSQTPSNKVTEKGKYVELRCDPISGHTALYWYRQSLGQGPEFLIYFQGTGAADDSGLPNDRFFAVRPEGSVSTLKIQRTERGDSAVYLCASSLTSGGISYNEQFFGPGTRLTVL.

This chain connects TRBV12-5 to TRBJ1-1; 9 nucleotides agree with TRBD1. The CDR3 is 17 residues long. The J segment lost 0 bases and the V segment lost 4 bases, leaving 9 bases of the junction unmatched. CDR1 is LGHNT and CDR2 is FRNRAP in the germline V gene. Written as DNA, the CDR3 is TGTGCTAGTGGTTCATCATGGGACAGGGACTTGAACACTGAAGCTTTCTTT. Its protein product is CASGSSWDRDLNTEAFF.

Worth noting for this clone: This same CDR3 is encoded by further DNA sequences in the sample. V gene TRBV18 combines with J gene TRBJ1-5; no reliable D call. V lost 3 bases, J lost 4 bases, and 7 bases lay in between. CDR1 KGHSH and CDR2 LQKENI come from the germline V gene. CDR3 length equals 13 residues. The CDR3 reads CASSPGGNQPQHF. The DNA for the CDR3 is TGTGCCAGCTCACCCGGCGGAAATCAGCCCCAGCATTTT.

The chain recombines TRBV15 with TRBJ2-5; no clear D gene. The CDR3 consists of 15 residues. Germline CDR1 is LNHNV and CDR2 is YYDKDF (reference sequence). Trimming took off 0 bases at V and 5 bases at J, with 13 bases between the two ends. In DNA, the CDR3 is TGTGCCACCAGCAGAGATGTAGGGAATGGCGAGACCCAGTACTTC. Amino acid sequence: CATSRDVGNGETQYF.

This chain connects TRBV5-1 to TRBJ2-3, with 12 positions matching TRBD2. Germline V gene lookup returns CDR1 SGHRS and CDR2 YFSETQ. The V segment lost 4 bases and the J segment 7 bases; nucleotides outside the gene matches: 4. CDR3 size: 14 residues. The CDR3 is CASSLTSGSYTQYF. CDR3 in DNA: TGCGCCAGCAGCCTGACTAGCGGGAGTTATACGCAGTATTTT.

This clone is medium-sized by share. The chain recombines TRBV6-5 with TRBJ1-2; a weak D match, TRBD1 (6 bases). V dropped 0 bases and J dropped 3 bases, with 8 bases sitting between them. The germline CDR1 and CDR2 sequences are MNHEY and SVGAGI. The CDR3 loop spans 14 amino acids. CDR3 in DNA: TGTGCCAGCAGTTACTCAAGGGGGGACTATGGCTACACCTTC. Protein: CASSYSRGDYGYTF.

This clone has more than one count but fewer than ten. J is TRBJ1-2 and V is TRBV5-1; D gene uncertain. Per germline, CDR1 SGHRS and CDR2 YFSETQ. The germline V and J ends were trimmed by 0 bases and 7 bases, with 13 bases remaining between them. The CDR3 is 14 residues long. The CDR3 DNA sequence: TGCGCCAGCAGCTTGGCCTTCGGAGCAGCTGGCTACACCTTC. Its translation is CASSLAFGAAGYTF.